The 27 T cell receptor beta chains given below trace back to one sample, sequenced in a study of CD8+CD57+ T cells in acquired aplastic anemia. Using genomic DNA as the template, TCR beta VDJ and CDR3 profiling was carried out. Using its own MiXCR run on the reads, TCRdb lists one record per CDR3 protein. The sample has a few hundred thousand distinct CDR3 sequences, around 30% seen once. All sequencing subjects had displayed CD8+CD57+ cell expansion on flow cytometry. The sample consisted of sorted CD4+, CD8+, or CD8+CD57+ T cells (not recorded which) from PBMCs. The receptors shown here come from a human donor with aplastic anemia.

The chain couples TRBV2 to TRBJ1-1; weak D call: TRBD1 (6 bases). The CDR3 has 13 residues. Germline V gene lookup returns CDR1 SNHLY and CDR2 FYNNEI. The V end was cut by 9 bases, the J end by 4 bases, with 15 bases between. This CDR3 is CASHTGIGTEAFF. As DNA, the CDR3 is TGTGCCAGTCACACAGGGATAGGCACTGAAGCTTTCTTT.

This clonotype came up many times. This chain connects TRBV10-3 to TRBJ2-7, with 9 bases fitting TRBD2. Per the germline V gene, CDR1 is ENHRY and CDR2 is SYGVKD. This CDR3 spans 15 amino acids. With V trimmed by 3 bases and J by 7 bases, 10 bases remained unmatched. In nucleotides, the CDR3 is TGTGCCATCAGTGATCAGGTAGGACTAGCGTCTGAGCAGTACTTC. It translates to CAISDQVGLASEQYF.

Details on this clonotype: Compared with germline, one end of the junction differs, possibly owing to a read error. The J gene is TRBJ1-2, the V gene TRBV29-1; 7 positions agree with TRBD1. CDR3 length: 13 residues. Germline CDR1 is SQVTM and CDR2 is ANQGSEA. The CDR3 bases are TGCAGCGTTGACCCCGGGACAGCCTATAGCTACACCTTC. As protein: CSVDPGTAYSYTF.

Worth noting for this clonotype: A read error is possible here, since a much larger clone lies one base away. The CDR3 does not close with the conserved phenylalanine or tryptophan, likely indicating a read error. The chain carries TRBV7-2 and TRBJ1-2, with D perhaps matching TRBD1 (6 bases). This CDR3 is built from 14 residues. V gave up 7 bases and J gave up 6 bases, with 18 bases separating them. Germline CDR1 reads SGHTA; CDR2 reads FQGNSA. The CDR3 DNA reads TGTGCCAGCACTAGAACAGGGTGGGAGAATGGCTACACCCTC. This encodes CASTRTGWENGYTL.

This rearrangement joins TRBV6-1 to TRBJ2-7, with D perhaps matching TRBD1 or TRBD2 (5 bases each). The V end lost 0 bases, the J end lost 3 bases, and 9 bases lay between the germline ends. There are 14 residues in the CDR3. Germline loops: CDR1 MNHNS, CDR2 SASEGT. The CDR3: CASSEARGNYEQYF. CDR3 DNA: TGTGCCAGCAGTGAAGCGAGGGGAAACTACGAGCAGTACTTC.

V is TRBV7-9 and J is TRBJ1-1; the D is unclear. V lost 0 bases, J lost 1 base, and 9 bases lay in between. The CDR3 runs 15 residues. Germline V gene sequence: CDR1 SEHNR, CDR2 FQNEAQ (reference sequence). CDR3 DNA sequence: TGTGCCAGCAGCTTAGCGTTCAACCCGAACACTGAAGCTTTCTTT. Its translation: CASSLAFNPNTEAFF. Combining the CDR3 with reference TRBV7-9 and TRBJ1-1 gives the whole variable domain DTGVSQNPRHKITKRGQNVTFRCDPISEHNRLYWYRQTLGQGPEFLTYFQNEAQLEKSRLLSDRFSAERPKGSFSTLEIQRTEQGDSAMYLCASSLAFNPNTEAFFGQGTRLTVV.

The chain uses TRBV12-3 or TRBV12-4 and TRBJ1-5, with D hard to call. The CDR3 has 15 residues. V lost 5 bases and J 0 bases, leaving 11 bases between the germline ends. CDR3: CASSRAGDSNQPQHF. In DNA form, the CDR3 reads TGTGCCAGCAGTCGGGCAGGCGATAGCAATCAGCCCCAGCATTTT.

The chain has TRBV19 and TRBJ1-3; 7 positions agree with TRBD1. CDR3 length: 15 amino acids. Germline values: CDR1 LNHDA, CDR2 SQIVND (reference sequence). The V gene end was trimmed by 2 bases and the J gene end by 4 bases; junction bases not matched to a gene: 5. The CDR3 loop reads CASSIRQGPGNTIYF. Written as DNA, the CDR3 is TGTGCCAGTAGTATACGACAGGGTCCGGGAAACACCATATATTTT.

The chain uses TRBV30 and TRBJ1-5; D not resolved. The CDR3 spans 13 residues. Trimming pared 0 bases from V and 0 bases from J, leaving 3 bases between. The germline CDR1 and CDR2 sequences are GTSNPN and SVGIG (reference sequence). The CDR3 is CAWSVSSNQPQHF. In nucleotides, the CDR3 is TGTGCCTGGAGTGTTTCTAGCAATCAGCCCCAGCATTTT.

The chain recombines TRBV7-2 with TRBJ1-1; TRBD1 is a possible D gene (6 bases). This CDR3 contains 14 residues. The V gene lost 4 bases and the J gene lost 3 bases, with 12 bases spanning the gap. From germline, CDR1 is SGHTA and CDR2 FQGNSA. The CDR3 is CASSCAGADTEAFF. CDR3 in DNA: TGTGCCAGCAGCTGTGCGGGGGCGGACACTGAAGCTTTCTTT. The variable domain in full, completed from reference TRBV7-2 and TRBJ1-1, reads GAGVSQSPSNKVTEKGKDVELRCDPISGHTALYWYRQSLGQGLEFLIYFQGNSAPDKSGLPSDRFSAERTGGSVSTLTIQRTQQEDSAVYLCASSCAGADTEAFFGQGTRLTVV.

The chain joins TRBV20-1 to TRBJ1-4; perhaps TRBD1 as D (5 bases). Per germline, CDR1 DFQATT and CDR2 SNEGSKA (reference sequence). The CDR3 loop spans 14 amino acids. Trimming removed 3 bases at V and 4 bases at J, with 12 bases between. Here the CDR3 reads CSARGLTLNEKLFF. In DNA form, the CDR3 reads TGCAGTGCTAGGGGACTGACTCTTAATGAAAAACTGTTTTTT.

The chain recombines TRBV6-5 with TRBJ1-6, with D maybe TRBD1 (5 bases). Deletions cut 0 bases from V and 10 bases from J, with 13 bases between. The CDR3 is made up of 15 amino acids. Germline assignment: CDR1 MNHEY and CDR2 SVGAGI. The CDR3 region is CASSYSTGGESPLHF. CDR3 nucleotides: TGTGCCAGCAGTTACTCGACGGGGGGAGAGTCACCCCTCCACTTT.

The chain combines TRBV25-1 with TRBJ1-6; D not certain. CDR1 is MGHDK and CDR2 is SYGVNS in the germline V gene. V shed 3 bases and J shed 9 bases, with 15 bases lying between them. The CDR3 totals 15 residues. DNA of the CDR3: TGTGCCAGCAGTGACAACGCGGTCTCGGGTTCACCCCTCCACTTT. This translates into CASSDNAVSGSPLHF.

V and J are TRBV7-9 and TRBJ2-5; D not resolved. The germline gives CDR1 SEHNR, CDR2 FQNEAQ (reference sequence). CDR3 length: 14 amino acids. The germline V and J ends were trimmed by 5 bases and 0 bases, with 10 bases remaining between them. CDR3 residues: CASSPTQYQETQYF. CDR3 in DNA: TGTGCCAGCAGCCCTACACAGTACCAAGAGACCCAGTACTTC.

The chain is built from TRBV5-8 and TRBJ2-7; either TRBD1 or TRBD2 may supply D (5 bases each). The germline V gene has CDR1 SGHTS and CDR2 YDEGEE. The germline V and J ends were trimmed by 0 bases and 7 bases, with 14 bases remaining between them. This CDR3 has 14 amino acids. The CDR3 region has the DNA TGTGCCAGCAGCTTGGAGTCGCGGGCAGGGGAGCAGTACTTC. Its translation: CASSLESRAGEQYF. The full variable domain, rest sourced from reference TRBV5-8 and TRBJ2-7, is EAGVTQSPTHLIKTRGQQATLRCSPISGHTSVYWYQQALGLGLQFLLWYDEGEERNRGNFPPRFSGRQFPNYSSELNVNALELEDSALYLCASSLESRAGEQYFGPGTRLTVT.

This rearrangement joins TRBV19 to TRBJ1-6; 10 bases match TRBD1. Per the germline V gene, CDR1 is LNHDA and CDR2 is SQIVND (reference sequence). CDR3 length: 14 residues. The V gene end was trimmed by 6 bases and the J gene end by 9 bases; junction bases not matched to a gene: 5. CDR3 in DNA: TGTGCCAGTAGGAGACAGGGGGCTGGTTCACCCCTCCACTTT. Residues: CASRRQGAGSPLHF.

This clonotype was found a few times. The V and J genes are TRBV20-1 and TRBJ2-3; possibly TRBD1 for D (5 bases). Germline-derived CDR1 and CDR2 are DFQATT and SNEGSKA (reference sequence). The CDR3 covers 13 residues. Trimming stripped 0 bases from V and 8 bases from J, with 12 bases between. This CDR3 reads CSARDSGHGTQYF. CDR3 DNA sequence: TGCAGTGCTAGAGATTCAGGGCACGGTACGCAGTATTTT.

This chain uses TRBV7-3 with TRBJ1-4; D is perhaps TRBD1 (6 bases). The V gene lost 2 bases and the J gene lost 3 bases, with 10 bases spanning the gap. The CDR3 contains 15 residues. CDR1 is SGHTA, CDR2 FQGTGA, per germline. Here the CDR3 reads CASSLGGQANEKLFF. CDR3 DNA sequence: TGTGCCAGCAGCTTAGGGGGGCAAGCTAATGAAAAACTGTTTTTT. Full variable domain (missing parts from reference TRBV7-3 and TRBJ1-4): GAGVSQTPSNKVTEKGKYVELRCDPISGHTALYWYRQSLGQGPEFLIYFQGTGAADDSGLPNDRFFAVRPEGSVSTLKIQRTERGDSAVYLCASSLGGQANEKLFFGSGTQLSVL.

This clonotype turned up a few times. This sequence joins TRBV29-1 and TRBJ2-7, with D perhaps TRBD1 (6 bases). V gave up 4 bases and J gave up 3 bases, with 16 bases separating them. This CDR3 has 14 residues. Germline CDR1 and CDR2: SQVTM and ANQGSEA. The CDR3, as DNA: TGCAGCGTTGCCAGCAAGTCGACAGGCTACGAGCAGTACTTC. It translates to CSVASKSTGYEQYF.

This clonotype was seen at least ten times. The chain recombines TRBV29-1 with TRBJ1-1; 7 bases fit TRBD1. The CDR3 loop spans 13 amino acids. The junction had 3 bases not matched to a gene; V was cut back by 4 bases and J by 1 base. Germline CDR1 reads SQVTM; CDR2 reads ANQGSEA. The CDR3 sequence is CSVARDRNTEAFF. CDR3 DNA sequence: TGCAGCGTTGCGAGGGACAGGAACACTGAAGCTTTCTTT.

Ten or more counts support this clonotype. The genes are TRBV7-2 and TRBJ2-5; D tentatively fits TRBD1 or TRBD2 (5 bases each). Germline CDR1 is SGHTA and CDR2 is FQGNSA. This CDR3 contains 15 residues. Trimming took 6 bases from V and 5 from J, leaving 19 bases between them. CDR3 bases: TGTGCCAGCAGGGGAGCAGGGAATGTGAAGGAGACCCAGTACTTC. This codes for CASRGAGNVKETQYF.

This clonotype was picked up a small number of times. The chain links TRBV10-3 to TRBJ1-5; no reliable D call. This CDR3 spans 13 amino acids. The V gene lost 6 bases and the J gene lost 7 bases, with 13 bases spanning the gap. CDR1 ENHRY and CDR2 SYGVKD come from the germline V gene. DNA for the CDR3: TGTGCCATCAGGCGTGAACTGCACCAGCCCCAGCATTTT. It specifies CAIRRELHQPQHF.

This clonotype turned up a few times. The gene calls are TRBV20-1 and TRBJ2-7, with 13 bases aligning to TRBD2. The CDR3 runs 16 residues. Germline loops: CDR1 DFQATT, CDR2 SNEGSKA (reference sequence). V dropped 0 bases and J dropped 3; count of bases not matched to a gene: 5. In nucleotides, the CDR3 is TGCAGTGCTAGAGAACTAGCGGGGGGGCATTTCTACGAGCAGTACTTC. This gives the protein CSARELAGGHFYEQYF.

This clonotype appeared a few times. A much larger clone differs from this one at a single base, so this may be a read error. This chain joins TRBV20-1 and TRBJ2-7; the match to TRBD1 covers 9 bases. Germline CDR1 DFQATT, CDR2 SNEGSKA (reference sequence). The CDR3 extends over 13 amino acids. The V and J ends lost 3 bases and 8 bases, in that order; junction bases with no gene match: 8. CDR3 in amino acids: CSARGQGPFKQYF. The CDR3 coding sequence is TGCAGTGCTAGGGGACAGGGACCTTTCAAGCAGTACTTC.

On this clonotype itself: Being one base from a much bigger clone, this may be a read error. CDR3 sequence (DNA): TGTGCCGGCAGCTTAGTCGGGACTACAGGTTACTTC. Translating gives CAGSLVGTTGYF. The J gene is TRBJ2-5, the V gene TRBV7-2; 7 positions agree with TRBD2. The CDR3 runs 12 residues. Germline values: CDR1 SGHTA, CDR2 FQGNSA. Combining the CDR3 with reference TRBV7-2 and TRBJ2-5 gives the whole variable domain GAGVSQSPSNKVTEKGKDVELRCDPISGHTALYWYRQSLGQGLEFLIYFQGNSAPDKSGLPSDRFSAERTGGSVSTLTIQRTQQEDSAVYLCAGSLVGTTGYFGPGTRLLVL.

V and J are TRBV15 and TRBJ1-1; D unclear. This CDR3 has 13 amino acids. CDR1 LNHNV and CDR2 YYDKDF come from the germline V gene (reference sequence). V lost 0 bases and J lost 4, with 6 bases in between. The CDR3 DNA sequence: TGTGCCACCAGCAGAGATGTCAGCACTGAAGCTTTCTTT. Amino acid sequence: CATSRDVSTEAFF. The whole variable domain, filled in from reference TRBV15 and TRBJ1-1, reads DAMVIQNPRYQVTQFGKPVTLSCSQTLNHNVMYWYQQKSSQAPKLLFHYYDKDFNNEADTPDNFQSRRPNTSFCFLDIRSPGLGDTAMYLCATSRDVSTEAFFGQGTRLTVV.

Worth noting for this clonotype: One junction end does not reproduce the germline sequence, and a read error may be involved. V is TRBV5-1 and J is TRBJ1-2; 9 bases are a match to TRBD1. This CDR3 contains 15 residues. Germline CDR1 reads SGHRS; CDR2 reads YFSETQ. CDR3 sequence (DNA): TGCGCCAGCAGCGCAGGGGACAGGGTTTCTTATGGCCACACCTTC. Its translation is CASSAGDRVSYGHTF.